Shown below are 22 T cell receptor beta chains from a single sample sequenced in a study of blood T cell repertoires in COVID-19. Repertoires were generated with immunoSEQ multiplex PCR, while TCRdb's copy carries only in-frame clones and drops some. Here the sample spans 55,000 to 75,000 clones, more than 75% being singletons. Source material: peripheral blood. Source of these receptors: a human donor with active COVID-19. The donor label of this sample is uncertain.

This clone was seen a handful of times. Other DNA sequences in the same sample also yield this CDR3. This chain joins TRBV5-4 and TRBJ2-5; 11 positions agree with TRBD2. The CDR3 is 15 amino acids. After removal of 3 bases from V and 2 bases from J, the junction contained 3 bases not matched to a gene. Germline CDR1 and CDR2: SGHNT and YYREEE (reference sequence). The CDR3 sequence: CASSWGTSGQETQYF. DNA of the CDR3: TGTGCCAGCAGCTGGGGGACTAGCGGACAAGAGACCCAGTACTTC.

The CDR3 DNA follows: TGTGCCAGCAGTACCCGGGACTCCTACGAGCAGTACTTC. It yields the protein CASSTRDSYEQYF. This sequence joins TRBV6-5 and TRBJ2-7, with a possible D match to TRBD2 (5 bases). Germline assignment: CDR1 MNHEY and CDR2 SVGAGI. Trimming removed 5 bases from V and 0 bases from J, with 8 bases in between. The CDR3 spans 13 residues.

J is TRBJ1-2 and V is TRBV18, with D maybe TRBD1 (6 bases). V lost 3 bases and J lost 8, with 28 bases in between. The CDR3 extends over 18 amino acids. Germline CDR1 KGHSH, CDR2 LQKENI. The CDR3 DNA is TGTGCCAGCTCACCGTATTTTATACAGGGACGAGAACCAGTCGGCTACACCTTC. Protein sequence: CASSPYFIQGREPVGYTF.

The table lists this clone with a count of one. V is TRBV7-9 and J is TRBJ2-7, with D perhaps matching TRBD2 (6 bases). CDR1 SEHNR and CDR2 FQNEAQ come from the germline V gene (reference sequence). CDR3 length: 13 residues. V dropped 6 bases and J dropped 6 bases, with 15 bases sitting between them. The CDR3 bases are TGTGCCAGCAGGGCCGTGGGGGGAGTCGAGCAGTACTTC. Amino acid sequence: CASRAVGGVEQYF. Together with reference TRBV7-9 and TRBJ2-7, the CDR3 gives the full variable domain: DTGVSQNPRHKITKRGQNVTFRCDPISEHNRLYWYRQTLGQGPEFLTYFQNEAQLEKSRLLSDRFSAERPKGSFSTLEIQRTEQGDSAMYLCASRAVGGVEQYFGPGTRLTVT.

V is TRBV5-4 and J is TRBJ2-7; D unclear. This CDR3 is built from 12 residues. Germline CDR1 reads SGHNT; CDR2 reads YYREEE (reference sequence). The V end was cut by 4 bases, the J end by 1 base, with 6 bases between. CDR3 DNA: TGTGCCAGCAGCCTGCAGTCCTACGAGCAGTACTTC. This codes for CASSLQSYEQYF.

V and J are TRBV10-1 and TRBJ2-2; weak D call: TRBD1 (6 bases). The CDR3 is 15 residues long. The germline V gene has CDR1 WNHNN and CDR2 SYGVQD (reference sequence). Trimming took off 4 bases at V and 4 bases at J, with 13 bases between the two ends. CDR3 residues: CASSGAAGATGELFF. The DNA for the CDR3 is TGCGCCAGCAGTGGGGCAGCAGGGGCCACCGGGGAGCTGTTTTTT.

This clone was seen a single time. This chain links TRBV6-6 with TRBJ2-7; 7 bases align to TRBD2. V shed 2 bases and J 2 bases; nucleotides not matched to a gene: 9. CDR1 and CDR2 (germline): MNHNY, SVGAGI (reference sequence). The CDR3 loop spans 16 amino acids. The CDR3 loop reads CASSYLGQRGTYEQYF. The CDR3, as DNA: TGTGCCAGCAGTTACCTGGGGCAGCGGGGTACCTACGAGCAGTACTTC.

The V and J genes are TRBV25-1 and TRBJ1-2; D not certain. Germline loops: CDR1 MGHDK, CDR2 SYGVNS. V lost 3 bases and J lost 2, with 16 bases in between. This CDR3 has 16 residues. The chain's CDR3 is CASSDLVSRENYGYTF. Written as DNA, the CDR3 is TGTGCCAGCAGTGATTTGGTTTCTAGAGAAAACTATGGCTACACCTTC.

The CDR3 region has the DNA TGTGCCAGCAGCCAGGATCGAAGGAGGGCCGCCACCGGGGAGCTGTTTTTT. As protein: CASSQDRRRAATGELFF. The chain couples TRBV14 to TRBJ2-2, with D perhaps matching TRBD2 (6 bases). V lost 3 bases to trimming and J lost 4 bases, with 18 bases between them. CDR3 length: 17 residues. The germline gives CDR1 SGHDN, CDR2 FVKESK.

The chain is built from TRBV5-4 and TRBJ1-1, with D unresolved. The length of the CDR3 is 14 residues. The germline V gene has CDR1 SGHNT and CDR2 YYREEE (reference sequence). The V gene lost 5 bases and the J gene lost 0 bases, with 11 bases spanning the gap. Here the CDR3 DNA reads TGTGCCAGCAGTAAAAGTACAGTGAACACTGAAGCTTTCTTT. It codes for CASSKSTVNTEAFF.

The chain recombines TRBV5-4 with TRBJ2-3; 7 bases match TRBD1. Trimming at V came to 3 bases and at J to 3 bases, leaving 16 bases not matched to a gene. Germline loops: CDR1 SGHNT, CDR2 YYREEE (reference sequence). The length of the CDR3 is 18 residues. The CDR3 loop is CASSSLSGAGGVTDTQYF. CDR3 bases: TGTGCCAGCAGCTCCCTCTCCGGGGCAGGGGGTGTTACAGATACGCAGTATTTT.

This clone has just one count. CDR3 in amino acids: CASSDTDRGADSQETQYF. In DNA form, the CDR3 reads TGCGCCAGCAGTGATACGGACAGGGGGGCAGATTCCCAAGAGACCCAGTACTTC. The chain has TRBV10-2 and TRBJ2-5, with TRBD1 matching over 10 bases. The CDR3 sequence is 18 residues long. With 3 bases clipped from V and 1 base from J, the junction kept 11 bases outside the gene matches. Germline assignment: CDR1 WSHSY and CDR2 SAAADI.

V is TRBV24-1 and J is TRBJ2-7, with D possibly matching TRBD1 (5 bases). Germline values: CDR1 KGHDR, CDR2 SFDVKD. This CDR3 has 15 residues. V lost 4 bases and J lost 2, with 14 bases in between. CDR3 nucleotide sequence: TGTGCCACCAGTGAGATGACAGATAGAACCTACGAGCAGTACTTC. Translating it yields CATSEMTDRTYEQYF.

The chain combines TRBV5-1 with TRBJ1-6, with D perhaps matching TRBD1 (5 bases). The CDR3 covers 18 residues. Trimming shortened V by 4 bases and J by 0 bases, and 17 bases separated the two germline ends. Germline CDR1 and CDR2: SGHRS and YFSETQ. CDR3 sequence (DNA): TGCGCCAGCAGCACCAGGACACTTAATCGCTCCTATAATTCACCCCTCCACTTT. Translation: CASSTRTLNRSYNSPLHF. Full variable domain (missing parts from reference TRBV5-1 and TRBJ1-6): KAGVTQTPRYLIKTRGQQVTLSCSPISGHRSVSWYQQTPGQGLQFLFEYFSETQRNKGNFPGRFSGRQFSNSRSEMNVSTLELGDSALYLCASSTRTLNRSYNSPLHFGNGTRLTVT.

V and J are TRBV29-1 and TRBJ2-7, with D tentatively TRBD1 (5 bases). Trimming cost V 4 bases and J 2 bases, with 6 bases left between them. Germline V CDR1 and CDR2: SQVTM, ANQGSEA. The CDR3 sequence is 11 residues long. CDR3 amino acids: CSVGRAYEQYF. CDR3 DNA: TGCAGCGTTGGCAGGGCCTACGAGCAGTACTTC.

This chain joins TRBV7-9 and TRBJ1-1, with D possibly matching TRBD1 (5 bases). CDR3 length equals 16 residues. Trimming shortened V by 5 bases and J by 1 base, and 17 bases separated the two germline ends. Germline V gives CDR1 SEHNR, CDR2 FQNEAQ (reference sequence). Here the CDR3 reads CASSINFRVPNTEAFF. The CDR3 bases are TGTGCCAGCAGCATCAACTTCAGGGTCCCGAACACTGAAGCTTTCTTT.

This clone was seen once. The rearrangement uses TRBV12-5 and TRBJ2-3, with D possibly being TRBD2 (7 bases). The V gene lost 6 bases and the J gene lost 1 base, with 14 bases spanning the gap. In germline, CDR1 is LGHNT, CDR2 FRNRAP. CDR3 length: 15 residues. DNA for the CDR3: TGTGCTAGTGGGGATGCGGGGGCCGGCACAGATACGCAGTATTTT. Translated: CASGDAGAGTDTQYF.

The chain employs TRBV9 and TRBJ1-1; 8 positions agree with TRBD1. Germline V gives CDR1 SGDLS, CDR2 YYNGEE. CDR3 length: 15 residues. Losses at the gene ends were 4 bases for V and 0 bases for J; bases not matched to a gene: 5. The DNA for the CDR3 is TGTGCCAGCAGCTTGGGACAGGTTATGAACACTGAAGCTTTCTTT. This translates into CASSLGQVMNTEAFF. Filled out from reference TRBV9 and TRBJ1-1, the complete variable domain reads DSGVTQTPKHLITATGQRVTLRCSPRSGDLSVYWYQQSLDQGLQFLIQYYNGEERAKGNILERFSAQQFPDLHSELNLSSLELGDSALYFCASSLGQVMNTEAFFGQGTRLTVV.

Only a few counts were recorded for this clone. V is TRBV5-4 and J is TRBJ1-4; D might be TRBD1 (6 bases). This CDR3 is 14 amino acids long. CDR1 and CDR2 (germline): SGHNT, YYREEE (reference sequence). V dropped 0 bases and J dropped 8 bases, with 11 bases sitting between them. CDR3: CASSLDRDREKLFF. Here the CDR3 DNA reads TGTGCCAGCAGCTTGGACAGGGATCGCGAAAAACTGTTTTTT.

This sequence joins TRBV24-1 and TRBJ2-1, with 7 bases matching TRBD1. Per germline, CDR1 KGHDR and CDR2 SFDVKD. After removal of 3 bases from V and 2 bases from J, the junction contained 3 bases not matched to a gene. The CDR3 is made up of 15 amino acids. The CDR3 DNA follows: TGTGCCACCAGTGATCCGGGACAGCCCTACAATGAGCAGTTCTTC. Amino acid sequence: CATSDPGQPYNEQFF.

This CDR3 reads CATSRDWGLGNTIYF. In nucleotides, the CDR3 is TGTGCCACCAGCAGAGATTGGGGACTCGGAAACACCATATATTTT. V and J are TRBV15 and TRBJ1-3; possible D gene TRBD1, 5 bases. This CDR3 contains 15 residues. Trimming shortened V by 0 bases and J by 4 bases, and 10 bases separated the two germline ends. CDR1 is LNHNV and CDR2 is YYDKDF in the germline V gene (reference sequence).

V and J are TRBV7-2 and TRBJ2-7; 11 bases line up with TRBD2. CDR3 length: 16 residues. Germline V gene data show CDR1 as SGHTA and CDR2 as FQGNSA. The J segment lost 2 bases and the V segment lost 3 bases, leaving 6 bases of the junction unmatched. In nucleotides, the CDR3 is TGTGCCAGCAGCTTCCTACTAGCGGGGGACGCCTACGAGCAGTACTTC. Translated, it gives CASSFLLAGDAYEQYF.